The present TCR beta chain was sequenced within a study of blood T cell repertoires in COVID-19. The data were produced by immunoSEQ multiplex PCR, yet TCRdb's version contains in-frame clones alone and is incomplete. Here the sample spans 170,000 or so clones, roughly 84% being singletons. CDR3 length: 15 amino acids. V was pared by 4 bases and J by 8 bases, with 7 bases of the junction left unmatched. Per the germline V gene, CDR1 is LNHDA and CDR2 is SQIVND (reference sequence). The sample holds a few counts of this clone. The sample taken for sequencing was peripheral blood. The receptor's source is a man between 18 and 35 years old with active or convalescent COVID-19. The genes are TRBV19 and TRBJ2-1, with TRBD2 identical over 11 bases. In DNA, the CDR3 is TGTGCCAGTAGTACCCTAGCGGGAGGAATGGATGAGCAGTTCTTC. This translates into CASSTLAGGMDEQFF.